Listed below are T cell receptor beta chains from one sample, sequenced in a study of T cells after yellow fever vaccination. TCRdb re-analysed the 5' RACE reads in MiXCR, keeping a single row per CDR3 protein. Among 350,000 to 450,000 distinct CDR3 sequences, 18% were seen once, and the ten largest hold 18%. The sample consisted of PBMCs, taken before the yellow fever booster vaccination. All receptors come from a man aged 18 to 35 who received the YFV17D yellow fever vaccine. CDR3s include the opening cysteine and the closing phenylalanine or tryptophan. D genes are given only for firm matches. Not all rows give a size; the values are once, few, many and, for expanded clones, a class.

d_call	j_call	clone_size	v_call	cdr3_aa	cdr3_nt
NA	TRBJ1-4	few	TRBV6-6	CASSRAGNEKLFF	TGTGCCAGCAGCCGGGCTGGGAATGAAAAACTGTTTTTT
NA	TRBJ2-1	few	TRBV7-9	CASSSSARPYNEQFF	TGTGCCAGCAGCTCCTCGGCACGACCCTACAATGAGCAGTTCTTC
TRBD1	TRBJ2-1	few	TRBV20-1	CSAGRDRGMRQFF	TGCAGTGCTGGCCGGGACAGGGGAATGAGGCAGTTCTTC
TRBD1	TRBJ2-6	few	TRBV15	CATSTGGGGANVLTF	TGTGCCACCAGTACAGGGGGTGGTGGGGCCAACGTCCTGACTTTC
NA	TRBJ2-1	few	TRBV5-1	CASSLGGEYNEQFF	TGCGCCAGCAGCTTGGGCGGAGAGTACAATGAGCAGTTCTTC
NA	TRBJ1-2	NA	TRBV15	CATSPDDNYGYTF	TGTGCCACCAGTCCGGATGACAACTATGGCTACACCTTC
NA	TRBJ1-3	NA	TRBV7-9	CASSFKTVGNTIYF	TGTGCCAGCAGCTTTAAAACCGTTGGAAACACCATATATTTT
NA	TRBJ1-6	NA	TRBV5-6	CASSFVGGNPYSPLHF	TGTGCCAGCAGCTTTGTCGGGGGAAACCCTTATTCACCCCTCCACTTT
TRBD2	TRBJ2-3	NA	TRBV7-9	CASSIGTSGGGDTQYF	TGTGCCAGCAGCATCGGGACTAGCGGGGGGGGAGATACGCAGTATTTT
TRBD2	TRBJ2-1	NA	TRBV7-9	CASSLARGGYNEQFF	TGTGCCAGCAGCTTAGCGCGGGGGGGCTACAATGAGCAGTTCTTC
TRBD2	TRBJ2-2	few	TRBV20-1	CSARDPGGNTGELFF	TGCAGTGCTAGAGATCCGGGGGGAAACACCGGGGAGCTGTTTTTT
NA	TRBJ1-1	many	TRBV12-3/TRBV12-4	CASTSGTEAFF	TGTGCCAGCACCTCCGGGACAGAAGCTTTCTTT
NA	TRBJ1-1	NA	TRBV6-5	CASSYSGGRAMPEAFF	TGTGCCAGCAGTTACTCGGGTGGACGGGCAATGCCTGAAGCTTTCTTT
NA	TRBJ1-5	few	TRBV6-2/TRBV6-3	CASSPIPTRGVYQPQHF	TGTGCCAGCAGCCCAATCCCGACTCGGGGGGTTTATCAGCCCCAGCATTTT